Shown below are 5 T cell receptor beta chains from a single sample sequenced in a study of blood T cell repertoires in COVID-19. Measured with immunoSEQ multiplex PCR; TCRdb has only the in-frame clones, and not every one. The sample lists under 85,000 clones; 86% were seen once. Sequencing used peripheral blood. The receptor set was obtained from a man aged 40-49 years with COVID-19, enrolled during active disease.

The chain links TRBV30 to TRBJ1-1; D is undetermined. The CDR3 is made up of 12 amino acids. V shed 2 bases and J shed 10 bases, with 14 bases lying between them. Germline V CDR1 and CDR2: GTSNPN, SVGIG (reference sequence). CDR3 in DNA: TGTGCCTGGAGTCGAACGGTCGAGGGAGCTTTCTTT. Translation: CAWSRTVEGAFF. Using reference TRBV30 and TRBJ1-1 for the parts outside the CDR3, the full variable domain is SQTIHQWPATLVQPVGSPLSLECTVEGTSNPNLYWYRQAAGRGLQLLFYSVGIGQISSEVPQNLSASRPQDRQFILSSKKLLLSDSGFYLCAWSRTVEGAFFGQGTRLTVV.

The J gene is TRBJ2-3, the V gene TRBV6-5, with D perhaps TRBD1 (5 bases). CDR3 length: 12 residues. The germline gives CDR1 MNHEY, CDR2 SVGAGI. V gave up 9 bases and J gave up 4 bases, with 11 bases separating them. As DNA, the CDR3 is TGTGCCAGTTCCCAGGGTTCAGATACGCAGTATTTT. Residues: CASSQGSDTQYF.

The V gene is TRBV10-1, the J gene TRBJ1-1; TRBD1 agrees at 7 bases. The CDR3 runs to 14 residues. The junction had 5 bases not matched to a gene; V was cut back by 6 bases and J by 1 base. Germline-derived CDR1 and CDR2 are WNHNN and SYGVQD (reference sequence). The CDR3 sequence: CASRLGQPNTEAFF. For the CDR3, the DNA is TGCGCCAGCAGGTTGGGACAGCCGAACACTGAAGCTTTCTTT.

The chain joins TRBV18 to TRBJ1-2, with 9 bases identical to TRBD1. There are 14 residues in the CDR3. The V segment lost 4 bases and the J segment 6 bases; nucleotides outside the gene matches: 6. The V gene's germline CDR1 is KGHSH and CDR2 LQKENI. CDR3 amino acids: CASSLTDRGDGYTF. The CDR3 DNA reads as TGTGCCAGCTCACTCACGGACAGGGGCGATGGCTACACCTTC.

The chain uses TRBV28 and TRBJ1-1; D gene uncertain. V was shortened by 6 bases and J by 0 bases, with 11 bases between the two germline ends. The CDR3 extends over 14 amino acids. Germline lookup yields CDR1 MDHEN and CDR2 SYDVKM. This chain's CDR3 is CASRAGSMNTEAFF. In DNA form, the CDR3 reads TGTGCCAGCAGAGCAGGATCTATGAACACTGAAGCTTTCTTT.